Below are 13 T cell receptor beta chains sequenced from a single sample in a study of human T cells and chemical hapten exposure. TCRdb used MiXCR to reprocess the RACE reads, holding one entry per CDR3 protein. The sample includes some 79,000 distinct CDR3 sequences, under 14% of them seen just once. Documented time point: patch test 3, about 24 weeks after DPC sensitization. Treatment in this sample: therapeutic diphenylcyclopropenone sensitization with weekly scalp DPC. Material: whole blood, obtained in connection with sensitization to the hapten diphenylcyclopropenone (DPC). The receptors shown here come from a woman between 45 and 60 years old with alopecia areata. Some clones in this sample may be carry-over from other donors' samples.

This clonotype was observed many times. The CDR3 sequence: CASSFGGSLETQYF. CDR3 bases: TGTGCCAGCAGTTTCGGCGGGAGTCTGGAGACCCAGTACTTC. The chain is built from TRBV28 and TRBJ2-5, with TRBD2 matching over 7 bases. After removal of 3 bases from V and 5 bases from J, the junction contained 6 bases not matched to a gene. The CDR3 is 14 residues long. Germline CDR1 reads MDHEN; CDR2 reads SYDVKM.

The chain recombines TRBV24-1 with TRBJ2-5, with no clear D. Trimming shortened V by 2 bases and J by 4 bases, and 10 bases separated the two germline ends. CDR3 size: 14 residues. CDR1 KGHDR and CDR2 SFDVKD come from the germline V gene. The CDR3 spells CATSDSWVGETQYF. Here the CDR3 DNA reads TGTGCCACCAGTGATTCCTGGGTAGGAGAGACCCAGTACTTC.

This clonotype was seen more than once but under ten times. The chain couples TRBV9 to TRBJ2-3; possible D gene TRBD2, 6 bases. Per germline, CDR1 SGDLS and CDR2 YYNGEE. CDR3 length: 15 amino acids. Trimming took 1 base from V and 2 from J, leaving 11 bases between them. The CDR3 is CASSVTSRSTDTQYF. The CDR3 bases are TGTGCCAGCAGCGTAACTAGCCGGTCCACAGATACGCAGTATTTT.

Many counts were recorded for this clonotype. The rearrangement links TRBV12-3 or TRBV12-4 to TRBJ1-2; 7 bases agree with TRBD1. The trim removed 6 bases at V and 7 bases at J, leaving 5 bases unmatched. CDR3 length: 12 amino acids. CDR3 DNA: TGTGCCAGCAGGATTCACAGGGGTGGCTACACCTTC. It translates to CASRIHRGGYTF.

This clonotype was found a few times. The CDR3 sequence is CASLGSGTDTQYF. The CDR3, as DNA: TGTGCCAGCCTAGGTTCGGGCACAGATACGCAGTATTTT. V usage is TRBV18 and J usage is TRBJ2-3; no definite D call. The V end was cut by 8 bases, the J end by 1 base, with 10 bases between. Germline CDR1 KGHSH, CDR2 LQKENI. The CDR3 runs to 13 residues. Drawing the rest from reference TRBV18 and TRBJ2-3, the complete variable domain is NAGVMQNPRHLVRRRGQEARLRCSPMKGHSHVYWYRQLPEEGLKFMVYLQKENIIDESGMPKERFSAEFPKEGPSILRIQQVVRGDSAAYFCASLGSGTDTQYFGPGTRLTVL.

This clonotype showed up just a few times. V usage is TRBV29-1 and J usage is TRBJ2-1; the match to TRBD2 covers 12 bases. Per the germline V gene, CDR1 is SQVTM and CDR2 is ANQGSEA. The J segment lost 9 bases and the V segment lost 7 bases, leaving 7 bases of the junction unmatched. This CDR3 contains 13 residues. DNA of the CDR3: TGCAGCGGGCTGACTAGCGGGAGTAGTGAGCAGTTCTTC. Its translation: CSGLTSGSSEQFF.

The genes are TRBV6-2 or TRBV6-3 and TRBJ1-5; D is uncertain. Germline V gene sequence: CDR1 MNHEY, CDR2 SVGEGT. The V end lost 1 base, the J end lost 5 bases, and 12 bases lay between the germline ends. The CDR3 spans 15 residues. DNA of the CDR3: TGTGCCAGCAGTTACTGGATGCCTCGGGATCAGCCCCAGCATTTT. It codes for CASSYWMPRDQPQHF.

This clonotype has ten or more counts. The rearrangement joins TRBV9 to TRBJ2-5, with 7 bases lining up with TRBD1. The CDR3 spans 15 residues. Per the germline V gene, CDR1 is SGDLS and CDR2 is YYNGEE. The J segment lost 5 bases and the V segment lost 0 bases, leaving 7 bases of the junction unmatched. Here the CDR3 DNA reads TGTGCCAGCAGCGTAGATGAGGGCAGGGGGGAGACCCAGTACTTC. Translated, it gives CASSVDEGRGETQYF.

This clonotype was counted at least ten times. V is TRBV6-2 or TRBV6-3 and J is TRBJ2-5; the D call may be TRBD1 or TRBD2 (5 bases each). The V gene lost 7 bases and the J gene lost 4 bases, with 19 bases spanning the gap. CDR3 length: 15 amino acids. The germline CDR1 and CDR2 sequences are MNHEY and SVGEGT. CDR3 residues: CASKPGPPLTETQYF. In nucleotides, the CDR3 is TGTGCCAGCAAACCGGGACCCCCCTTGACAGAGACCCAGTACTTC.

The sample holds a few counts of this clonotype. The chain joins TRBV28 to TRBJ1-4; 7 positions match TRBD1. Per the germline V gene, CDR1 is MDHEN and CDR2 is SYDVKM. The J segment lost 2 bases and the V segment lost 3 bases, leaving 6 bases of the junction unmatched. This CDR3 contains 16 residues. The CDR3 DNA reads TGTGCCAGCAGTTTCGCAGGGGGAGGCACTAATGAAAAACTGTTTTTT. The encoded protein is CASSFAGGGTNEKLFF.

The rearrangement uses TRBV29-1 and TRBJ1-4; 8 bases align to TRBD1. In germline, CDR1 is SQVTM, CDR2 ANQGSEA. V was pared by 6 bases and J by 0 bases, with 3 bases of the junction left unmatched. The CDR3 runs to 14 residues. The CDR3 here is CSVLTGATNEKLFF. For the CDR3, the DNA is TGCAGCGTGTTGACAGGGGCAACTAATGAAAAACTGTTTTTT. The variable domain in full, completed from reference TRBV29-1 and TRBJ1-4, reads SAVISQKPSRDICQRGTSLTIQCQVDSQVTMMFWYRQQPGQSLTLIATANQGSEATYESGFVIDKFPISRPNLTFSTLTVSNMSPEDSSIYLCSVLTGATNEKLFFGSGTQLSVL.

In this sample, this clonotype turned up many times. This rearrangement joins TRBV20-1 to TRBJ2-7; possible D gene TRBD1, 6 bases. The CDR3 consists of 13 residues. Germline-derived CDR1 and CDR2 are DFQATT and SNEGSKA (reference sequence). Trimming cost V 5 bases and J 2 bases, with 13 bases left between them. CDR3: CSAYDRSAYEQYF. The CDR3 DNA reads TGCAGTGCTTATGACAGGAGTGCCTACGAGCAGTACTTC.

About this clonotype: At one of its ends the junction is not consistent with the germline gene, which may arise from a read error. The chain carries TRBV5-4 and TRBJ1-1; perhaps TRBD1 as D (6 bases). CDR1 is SGHNT, CDR2 YYREEE, per germline (reference sequence). The length of the CDR3 is 16 residues. The CDR3 DNA reads as TGTGCCTGCAGCTTGGAGGGGGGGCGGATGGGCACTGAAGCTTTCTTT. As protein: CACSLEGGRMGTEAFF.